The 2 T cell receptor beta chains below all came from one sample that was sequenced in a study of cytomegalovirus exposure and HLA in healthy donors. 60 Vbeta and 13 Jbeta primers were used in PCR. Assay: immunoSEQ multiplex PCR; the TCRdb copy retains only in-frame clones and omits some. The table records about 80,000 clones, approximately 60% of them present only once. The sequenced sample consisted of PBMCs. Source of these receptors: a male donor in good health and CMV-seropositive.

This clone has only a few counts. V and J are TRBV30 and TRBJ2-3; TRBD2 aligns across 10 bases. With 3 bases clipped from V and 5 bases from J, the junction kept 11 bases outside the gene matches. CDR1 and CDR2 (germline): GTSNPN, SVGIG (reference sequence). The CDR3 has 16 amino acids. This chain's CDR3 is CAWRGGLAGAIDTQYF. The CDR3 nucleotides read TGTGCCTGGAGGGGGGGTCTAGCGGGGGCTATAGATACGCAGTATTTT.

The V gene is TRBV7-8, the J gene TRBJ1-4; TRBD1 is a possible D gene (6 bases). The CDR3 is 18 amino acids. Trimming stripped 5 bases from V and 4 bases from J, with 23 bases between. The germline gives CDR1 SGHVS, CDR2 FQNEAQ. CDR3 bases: TGTGCCAGCAGCGAAAAGATCATGGGGGCCCGTCTTAATGAAAAACTGTTTTTT. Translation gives CASSEKIMGARLNEKLFF.